This T cell receptor (beta chain) came from a study of T cell repertoires in cytomegalovirus infection. This clonotype was seen a handful of times. TCRdb independently ran MiXCR on the reads; one entry per CDR3 protein. The table shows more than 400,000 distinct CDR3 sequences, with 26% occurring only once. V lost 4 bases to trimming and J lost 12 bases; unmatched junction nucleotides: 1. Germline CDR1 SGHTA, CDR2 FQGNSA. The CDR3 loop spans 12 amino acids. Sequenced input: PBMCs. The receptor's source is a human donor in good health (CMV status not recorded). Some clones in this sample may be carry-over from other donors' samples. The rearrangement joins TRBV7-2 to TRBJ1-6; 9 nucleotides align to TRBD1. The CDR3 region has the DNA TGTGCCAGCAGCTCGACAGGGGGACCCCTCCACTTT. This gives the protein CASSSTGGPLHF.